The present T cell receptor beta chain was sequenced within a study of CD8+ T cells in alopecia areata. Study in general: Treated patients were given 5 to 10 mg oral tofacitinib twice daily.

The count of this clone is one. The antigen is unknown. Regarding the study as a whole: It was observed that many expanded lesional clones persisted in scalp and blood during tofacitinib.

Treatment denoted: oral pan-JAK inhibitor, 5-10 mg twice daily. Trimming left V 5 bases short and J 12 bases short, with 17 bases between. CDR1 and CDR2 (germline): LNHNV, YYDKDF (reference sequence). This CDR3 spans 13 amino acids. Sequencing templates came from extracted RNA that was reverse transcribed into cDNA. Assay used: immunoSEQ multiplex PCR; TCRdb lists only in-frame clones, some missing. The data hold around 150,000 clones, with 50% to 65% observed a single time. J is TRBJ2-1 and V is TRBV15; D possibly corresponds to TRBD1 (5 bases). This receptor was identified in a human donor with alopecia areata. The source was CD4+ T cells sorted from blood, collected at week 24, from a patient treated with tofacitinib. DNA for the CDR3: TGTGCCACCAGCGGTCATCCTCAGGGTTGGCAGTTCTTC. Encoded protein: CATSGHPQGWQFF.